The entry that follows covers one TCR beta chain sequence. What this receptor recognizes is not known. No base qualities exist here, and no much larger clone lies one base off it. Artificial thymic organoids were generated by aggregating human HSPCs with MS5 murine stromal cells transduced with human DLL1, and the organoids were cultured at an air-liquid interface. FACS-purified CD34+CD3- hematopoietic stem and progenitor cells depleted of residual T cells were used to seed the organoids. Serum-free RB27 medium, consisting of RPMI 1640 supplemented with B27, FLT3L, IL-7 and ascorbic acid, was used for organoid culture. Before RNA extraction, CD3+TCRalphabeta+CD8 single positive T cells from both organoids and thymus were sorted by FACS. For each sample, total RNA was purified from about 40,000 to 200,000 sorted cells using the RNeasy Micro kit, and RNA quality was assessed on an Agilent RNA 6000 Nano chip.

These data belong to a study of T cells generated in artificial thymic organoids (dated by TCRdb to the late 2010s). Regarding the study in general: The study compared TCR alpha and beta CDR3 repertoires of CD8 single positive T cells derived from in vitro artificial thymic organoids with the repertoires of thymic and peripheral blood naive CD8 T cells. The displayed repertoire sequencing data were described as being representative of three independent experiments. Summary of the overall study and its limitations: Organoid-derived T cells showed no skewing in Valpha or Vbeta usage, which argues against dominance of unconventional lineages or clonal expansions. Organoid-derived CD8 single positive T cells showed physiological TCR clonotype diversity comparable to thymic and blood naive CD8 T cells.

CDR1 is given as SGHAT and CDR2 as FQNNGV, both from the germline V gene. V sheds 4 bases and J sheds 7 bases, leaving 16 bases between their ends. The CDR3 starts with the cysteine, ends with the phenylalanine, and has 15 residues. Solely the CDR3 DNA is kept, with 45 bases framed from the first base. TCRalpha and TCRbeta libraries were amplified in separate semi-nested PCR reactions using Advantage 2 and reverse primers located in the TRAC or TRBC constant regions. The amount of total RNA used for first-strand cDNA synthesis ranged from roughly 3.5 to 500 ng. TCR cDNA libraries were generated by 5'-RACE using the SMARTer PCR cDNA Synthesis kit, with a poly-dT primer for first-strand synthesis. The semi-nested reverse primers in the constant regions carried 5-nucleotide sample-specific barcodes, and the PCR products were cleaned up with the Zymo DNA Clean and Concentrator-5 kit. Up to ten barcoded samples were pooled, ligated to Illumina adaptors and sequenced on an Illumina MiSeq as 2 x 150 bp paired-end reads. Per the authors' processing: After demultiplexing, reads were aligned with BLAT to a custom library containing all human TRAV, TRAJ, TRBV, TRBD and TRBJ combinations from IMGT. The best BLAT hits were picked using pslCDnaFilter (-maxAligns=1, -ignoreIntrons), and custom Perl scripts were used to calculate clonotype frequencies. The public reads were quality trimmed at Q25 with fastp and then assembled into clones with MiXCR by TCRdb, keeping productive beta chains. Duplicate CDR3 protein sequences are folded into a single record with the most common DNA and genes. These V and J calls derive from TCRdb rather than the authors' analysis. This sample lists under 7,000 distinct CDR3 sequences; about 25% were detected once. The ten largest clones take up 2.5% to 3% of the sample.

The sequence was collected from a human donor who gave cord blood stem cells for thymic organoid culture, a cardiac surgery patient who gave postnatal thymus, or a blood donor (not recorded which). Sequenced material: naive CD8+ T cells grown in artificial thymic organoids from cord blood stem and progenitor cells. The cell subset or site label, read with the paper, signifies: CD3+TCRalphabeta+CD8SP T cells; for blood, CD45RO-CCR7+ naive CD8+ T cells. This chain joins TRBV11-2 to TRBJ1-4; a weak D assignment points to TRBD1 (5 bases agree). The DNA sequence is as follows: TGTGCCAGCAGCTCCTTGGGACTTTGTGGTGAAAAACTGTTTTTT. This codes for CASSSLGLCGEKLFF.